Following are 28 T cell receptor beta chains from one sample sequenced in a study of PD-1 blockade in classical Hodgkin lymphoma. The method was immunoSEQ multiplex PCR; TCRdb's version includes in-frame clones alone and lacks a portion of them. This table holds roughly 20,000 clones, 80% found once. Time point: cycle 4 day 1 (C4D1), after 5 to 7 weeks of nivolumab. Each patient experienced a relapse that followed autologous stem cell transplantation, and brentuximab vedotin exposure varied. Sequencing was performed on peripheral blood mononuclear cells (PBMCs), taken before the fourth cycle of nivolumab. Source of these receptors: a human donor with classical Hodgkin lymphoma.

V gene TRBV15 combines with J gene TRBJ2-1, with D perhaps matching TRBD1 or TRBD2 (7 bases each). The CDR3 covers 14 residues. The germline V gene has CDR1 LNHNV and CDR2 YYDKDF (reference sequence). Between the trimmed V and J ends, which lost 6 bases and 9 bases, there was a span of 18 bases. CDR3 in amino acids: CATSKTGSGGEQFF. CDR3 sequence (DNA): TGTGCCACCAGTAAGACAGGGTCGGGGGGTGAGCAGTTCTTC.

V usage is TRBV4-3 and J usage is TRBJ1-1; D is possibly TRBD1 (5 bases). This CDR3 is 14 amino acids long. With 0 bases removed from V and 5 bases from J, the gap between germline ends came to 10 bases. Germline loops: CDR1 LGHNA, CDR2 YSLEER. CDR3 residues: CASSQDIDRTEAFF. CDR3 nucleotide sequence: TGCGCCAGCAGCCAAGATATTGACAGAACTGAAGCTTTCTTT.

The V call is TRBV7-9, the J call TRBJ1-2; no definite D call. The CDR3 is 13 residues long. Germline lookup yields CDR1 SEHNR and CDR2 FQNEAQ (reference sequence). V was shortened by 2 bases and J by 4 bases, with 8 bases between the two germline ends. The CDR3 DNA reads as TGTGCCAGCAGCTTAAGGTCGGGCTATGGCTACACCTTC. It encodes CASSLRSGYGYTF.

V is TRBV15 and J is TRBJ1-1; D uncertain. This CDR3 region has 15 residues. V lost 3 bases, J lost 4 bases, and 15 bases lay in between. Germline CDR1 and CDR2: LNHNV and YYDKDF (reference sequence). The CDR3: CATSSGRRESTEAFF. The CDR3 DNA reads TGTGCCACCAGCAGTGGGAGGAGGGAAAGCACTGAAGCTTTCTTT.

The chain recombines TRBV5-1 with TRBJ2-5; 7 bases map to TRBD1. The CDR3 is made up of 15 amino acids. The V gene's germline CDR1 is SGHRS and CDR2 YFSETQ. Unmatched junction bases numbered 2, after V lost 0 bases and J lost 0 bases. CDR3 amino acids: CASSLEGQYQETQYF. CDR3 DNA sequence: TGCGCCAGCAGCTTGGAGGGACAGTACCAAGAGACCCAGTACTTC.

The genes are TRBV5-1 and TRBJ2-2; D unresolved. CDR3 length equals 14 residues. The V and J ends lost 0 bases and 2 bases respectively, with 5 bases between them. Germline V gene data show CDR1 as SGHRS and CDR2 as YFSETQ. CDR3 sequence (DNA): TGCGCCAGCAGCTTGGGGGGTAACACCGGGGAGCTGTTTTTT. Protein: CASSLGGNTGELFF.

V is TRBV13 and J is TRBJ1-2; D remains ambiguous. V was trimmed by 0 bases and J by 5 bases, leaving 4 bases between them. CDR3 length: 12 residues. Germline V gene lookup returns CDR1 PRHDT and CDR2 FYEKMQ (reference sequence). Here the CDR3 reads CASSLGRYGYTF. The CDR3 coding sequence is TGTGCCAGCAGCTTAGGGAGATATGGCTACACCTTC.

In its sample, this clone was seen once. V is TRBV5-8 and J is TRBJ1-1; no firm D call. The CDR3 spans 15 residues. Trimming pared 4 bases from V and 0 bases from J, leaving 13 bases between. Per the germline V gene, CDR1 is SGHTS and CDR2 is YDEGEE. The CDR3, as DNA: TGTGCCAGCAGCCAGGCTCAAGGGTTGAACACTGAAGCTTTCTTT. Translating it yields CASSQAQGLNTEAFF.

The J gene is TRBJ1-4, the V gene TRBV5-8; 9 bases match TRBD1. V was pared by 1 base and J by 7 bases, with 5 bases of the junction left unmatched. The CDR3 runs 15 residues. The germline gives CDR1 SGHTS, CDR2 YDEGEE. CDR3 DNA sequence: TGTGCCAGCAGCTTGTATGGGACAGGGAGTGAAAAACTGTTTTTT. It codes for CASSLYGTGSEKLFF.

The chain carries TRBV21-1 and TRBJ2-3. TRBV21-1 is described as a pseudogene. CDR3 length equals 15 residues. CDR3 DNA sequence: TGTGCCAGCAACCCGAAGGAAAAAAGCACAGATACGCAGTATTTT. Encoded protein: CASNPKEKSTDTQYF.

This clone was detected only once. The rearrangement uses TRBV7-9 and TRBJ2-7; 7 bases line up with TRBD1. The V and J ends lost 5 bases and 3 bases, in that order; junction bases with no gene match: 4. Germline CDR1 reads SEHNR; CDR2 reads FQNEAQ (reference sequence). The CDR3 sequence is 13 residues long. This chain's CDR3 is CASSPWDSYEQYF. CDR3 nucleotide sequence: TGTGCCAGCAGCCCCTGGGACAGCTACGAGCAGTACTTC.

A few counts support this clone. The chain's CDR3 is CASMGRSSYEQYF. The CDR3 nucleotides are TGTGCCAGCATGGGACGGAGCTCCTACGAGCAGTACTTC. The chain couples TRBV2 to TRBJ2-7; D may correspond to TRBD1 or TRBD2 (5 bases each). The CDR3 extends over 13 amino acids. Germline assignment: CDR1 SNHLY and CDR2 FYNNEI. V was trimmed by 7 bases and J by 0 bases, leaving 10 bases between them.

This clone was seen once. The chain joins TRBV5-4 to TRBJ2-5, with 9 bases fitting TRBD2. This CDR3 has 14 residues. Germline CDR1 and CDR2: SGHNT and YYREEE (reference sequence). V trimming: 4 bases; J trimming: 11 bases; junction bases outside the gene matches: 12. The CDR3: CASSPLAGVYEQYF. The CDR3 region has the DNA TGTGCCAGCAGCCCCTTAGCGGGAGTATATGAGCAGTACTTC.

V is TRBV29-1 and J is TRBJ2-5; D may be TRBD1 or TRBD2 (6 bases each). Germline V lookup: CDR1 SQVTM, CDR2 ANQGSEA. The CDR3 is 14 amino acids. Trimming left V 3 bases short and J 4 bases short, with 15 bases between. CDR3 loop: CSVDTGRGPETQYF. CDR3 DNA sequence: TGCAGCGTTGACACGGGACGGGGGCCAGAGACCCAGTACTTC.

This clone was observed a single time. This sequence joins TRBV2 and TRBJ2-5; D is undetermined. Germline V gene data show CDR1 as SNHLY and CDR2 as FYNNEI. The CDR3 covers 11 residues. V lost 2 bases, J lost 5 bases, and 3 bases lay in between. CDR3 in amino acids: CASSELETQYF. The CDR3 DNA sequence: TGTGCCAGCAGTGAATTGGAGACCCAGTACTTC.

This chain links TRBV7-8 with TRBJ1-1, with D perhaps matching TRBD1 (5 bases). Looked up from germline, CDR1 is SGHVS and CDR2 is FQNEAQ. The length of the CDR3 is 16 residues. Between the trimmed V and J ends, which lost 5 bases and 1 base, there was a span of 17 bases. CDR3 nucleotide sequence: TGTGCCAGCAGCCGCTGGGGGGGTGGAGGGAACACTGAAGCTTTCTTT. Its translation is CASSRWGGGGNTEAFF.

The rearrangement links TRBV7-2 to TRBJ1-5; weak D call: TRBD1 (6 bases). CDR1 SGHTA and CDR2 FQGNSA come from the germline V gene. V shed 4 bases and J shed 7 bases, with 11 bases lying between them. This CDR3 spans 13 amino acids. The CDR3 sequence: CASSSQGYQPQHF. Written as DNA, the CDR3 is TGTGCCAGCAGCTCCCAGGGGTACCAGCCCCAGCATTTT.

This rearrangement joins TRBV5-1 to TRBJ2-7; a weak D match, TRBD2 (7 bases). V dropped 4 bases and J dropped 5 bases, with 19 bases sitting between them. This CDR3 is built from 15 residues. From germline, CDR1 is SGHRS and CDR2 YFSETQ. For the CDR3, the DNA is TGCGCCAGCAGCCCAGGGGCGGGAGTGGTAAACGAGCAGTACTTC. It translates to CASSPGAGVVNEQYF. Drawing the rest from reference TRBV5-1 and TRBJ2-7, the complete variable domain is KAGVTQTPRYLIKTRGQQVTLSCSPISGHRSVSWYQQTPGQGLQFLFEYFSETQRNKGNFPGRFSGRQFSNSRSEMNVSTLELGDSALYLCASSPGAGVVNEQYFGPGTRLTVT.

The chain uses TRBV7-9 and TRBJ2-3; 8 bases line up with TRBD2. CDR1 and CDR2 (germline): SEHNR, FQNEAQ (reference sequence). V shed 5 bases and J 1 base; nucleotides not matched to a gene: 11. The length of the CDR3 is 17 residues. CDR3: CASSRGREGWGTDTQYF. Here the CDR3 DNA reads TGTGCCAGCAGCCGAGGACGGGAGGGATGGGGCACAGATACGCAGTATTTT.

This chain joins TRBV18 and TRBJ1-4; D unclear. The germline V gene has CDR1 KGHSH and CDR2 LQKENI. The CDR3 consists of 13 residues. The V and J ends lost 6 bases and 4 bases respectively, with 9 bases between them. The CDR3 region has the DNA TGTGCCAGCTCCCGGGCCATTAATGAAAAACTGTTTTTT. As protein: CASSRAINEKLFF.

This chain connects TRBV4-1 to TRBJ2-7; unclear D gene. CDR1 is MGHRA, CDR2 YSYEKL, per germline. Deletions cut 0 bases from V and 0 bases from J, with 12 bases between. The CDR3 consists of 16 residues. CDR3 loop: CASSQETAGSSYEQYF. The DNA for the CDR3 is TGCGCCAGCAGCCAAGAGACGGCAGGCAGCTCCTACGAGCAGTACTTC.

The chain has TRBV5-1 and TRBJ1-3; D is unclear. CDR3 length equals 13 residues. V lost 4 bases, J lost 8 bases, and 13 bases lay in between. Germline V lookup: CDR1 SGHRS, CDR2 YFSETQ. The CDR3 protein is CASSRTGTDTIYF. CDR3 nucleotide sequence: TGCGCCAGCAGCCGGACCGGTACGGACACCATATATTTT.

As DNA, the CDR3 is TGTGCCAGCTCCGTGTCAGGGGGGAAGATAAACTACGAGCAGTACTTC. Protein: CASSVSGGKINYEQYF. The J gene is TRBJ2-5, the V gene TRBV18, with D perhaps matching TRBD1 (7 bases). The J call is uncertain, as TRBJ2-7 better fits the DNA end. Germline-derived CDR1 and CDR2 are KGHSH and LQKENI. The length of the CDR3 is 16 residues.

The chain employs TRBV5-1 and TRBJ2-7; no definite D call. This CDR3 has 15 amino acids. V lost 0 bases and J 4 bases, leaving 14 bases between the germline ends. Germline CDR1 and CDR2: SGHRS and YFSETQ. This CDR3 reads CASSLEFGPGYEQYF. The CDR3, as DNA: TGCGCCAGCAGCTTGGAGTTTGGGCCCGGGTACGAGCAGTACTTC.

The chain joins TRBV5-4 to TRBJ2-7; D is perhaps TRBD2 (5 bases). The CDR3 length is 13 residues. The V and J ends lost 0 bases and 3 bases respectively, with 7 bases between them. Germline CDR1 SGHNT, CDR2 YYREEE (reference sequence). Here the CDR3 DNA reads TGTGCCAGCAGCTTGGTCGGGGACTACGAGCAGTACTTC. This codes for CASSLVGDYEQYF.

The chain is built from TRBV18 and TRBJ1-4; 9 bases align to TRBD1. Germline CDR1 KGHSH, CDR2 LQKENI. CDR3 length equals 16 residues. V dropped 2 bases and J dropped 4; count of bases not matched to a gene: 5. The CDR3 sequence is CASSPETGGFNEKLFF. In nucleotides, the CDR3 is TGTGCCAGCTCACCAGAGACAGGGGGATTTAATGAAAAACTGTTTTTT.

The chain couples TRBV5-1 to TRBJ2-1; 10 nucleotides match TRBD2. The CDR3 is 15 amino acids. Germline V CDR1 and CDR2: SGHRS, YFSETQ. Trimming took 1 base from V and 7 from J; bases not matched to a gene: 5. The chain's CDR3 is CASSLLAGVGNEQFF. The CDR3, as DNA: TGCGCCAGCAGCTTGCTAGCGGGAGTGGGTAATGAGCAGTTCTTC.

V usage is TRBV5-4 and J usage is TRBJ2-5, with 7 bases aligning to TRBD2. Germline trimming cut 6 bases from V and 6 bases from J; bases unmatched to any gene: 8. Per the germline V gene, CDR1 is SGHNT and CDR2 is YYREEE (reference sequence). The CDR3 has 13 residues. The CDR3 protein is CASTSPTSQTQYF. The CDR3 region has the DNA TGTGCCAGCACCTCCCCGACTAGCCAGACCCAGTACTTC.